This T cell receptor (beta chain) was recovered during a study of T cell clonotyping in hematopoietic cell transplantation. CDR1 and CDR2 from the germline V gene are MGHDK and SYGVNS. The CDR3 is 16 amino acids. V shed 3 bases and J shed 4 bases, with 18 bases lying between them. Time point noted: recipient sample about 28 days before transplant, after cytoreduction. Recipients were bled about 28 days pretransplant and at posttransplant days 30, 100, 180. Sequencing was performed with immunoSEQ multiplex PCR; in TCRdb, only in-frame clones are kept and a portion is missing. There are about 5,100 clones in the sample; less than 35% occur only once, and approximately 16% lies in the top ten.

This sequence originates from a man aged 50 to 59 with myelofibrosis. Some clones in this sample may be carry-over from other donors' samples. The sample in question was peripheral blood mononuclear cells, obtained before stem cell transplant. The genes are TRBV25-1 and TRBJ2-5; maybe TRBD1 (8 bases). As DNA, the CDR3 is TGTGCCAGCAGTGAGTCAGACAGGGGAGGGCCAGAGACCCAGTACTTC. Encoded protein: CASSESDRGGPETQYF.